Described below is a single T cell receptor beta chain sequence and its context. No antigen is known for it. This entry belongs to a study of T cell responses to AZD1222 COVID-19 vaccine. Study-wide points: Spike-spanning, vaccine-associated CD4 TCRs were dominant at 160-218 and 743-854. Seropositivity was recorded at baseline in only a handful of AZD1222 recipients. Clonal diversity was possibly underestimated; the donors were predominantly white British and more often female.

Some clones are missing from TCRdb's copy, which holds only in-frame ones; the method was immunoSEQ multiplex PCR. The table shows some 180,000 clones, with over 85% occurring only once. The receptor was derived from an adult in good health. The sample here was peripheral blood, taken on day 0 of AZD1222 vaccination.

The CDR3 here is CASSLGTSGDTQYF. CDR3 DNA: TGCGCCAGCAGCTTGGGGACTAGCGGGGATACGCAGTATTTT. This rearrangement joins TRBV5-1 to TRBJ2-3; TRBD2 matches at 11 bases. The germline V gene has CDR1 SGHRS and CDR2 YFSETQ. The CDR3 is 14 amino acids. V shed 0 bases and J 6 bases; nucleotides not matched to a gene: 0.